This entry describes one TCR beta chain. This CDR3 comprises 16 residues. Germline V CDR1 and CDR2: LGHDT, YNNKEL (reference sequence). TCRdb reanalyzed the 5' RACE reads and collapses them to one entry per CDR3 protein, without DNA. The table for this sample gives 150,000 to 180,000 distinct CDR3 sequences. The data were obtained in a study of T cells expressing NK-cell markers. The material sequenced was blood T cells: a sorted CD56 or NKG2C T cell subset, CD4+ or CD8+ T cells, or bulk PBMC T cells (not recorded which). The clonotype was recovered from a woman between 50 and 59 years old in good health. This rearrangement joins TRBV3-1 to TRBJ2-7; TCRdb designates TRBD2, a call that cannot be tested without DNA. The CDR3 sequence is CASSPGGTSGSYEQYF.